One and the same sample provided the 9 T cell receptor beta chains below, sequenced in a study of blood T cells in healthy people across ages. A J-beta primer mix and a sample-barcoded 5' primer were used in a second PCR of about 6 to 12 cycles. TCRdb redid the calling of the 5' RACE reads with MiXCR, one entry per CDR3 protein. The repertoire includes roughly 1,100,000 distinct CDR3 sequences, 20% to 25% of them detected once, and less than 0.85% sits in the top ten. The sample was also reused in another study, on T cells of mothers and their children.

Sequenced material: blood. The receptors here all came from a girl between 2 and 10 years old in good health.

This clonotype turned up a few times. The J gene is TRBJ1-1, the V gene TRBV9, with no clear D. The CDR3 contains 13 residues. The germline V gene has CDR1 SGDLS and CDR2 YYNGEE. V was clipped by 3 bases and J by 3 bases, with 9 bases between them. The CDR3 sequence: CASSAYKYTEAFF. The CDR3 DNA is TGTGCCAGCAGCGCCTACAAGTACACTGAAGCTTTCTTT.

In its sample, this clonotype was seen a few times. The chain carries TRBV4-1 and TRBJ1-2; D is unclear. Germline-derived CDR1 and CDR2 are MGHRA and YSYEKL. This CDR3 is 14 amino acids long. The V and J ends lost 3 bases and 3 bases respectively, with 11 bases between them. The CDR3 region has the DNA TGCGCCAGCAGCCAGGTGAGAACAGACTATGGCTACACCTTC. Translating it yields CASSQVRTDYGYTF.

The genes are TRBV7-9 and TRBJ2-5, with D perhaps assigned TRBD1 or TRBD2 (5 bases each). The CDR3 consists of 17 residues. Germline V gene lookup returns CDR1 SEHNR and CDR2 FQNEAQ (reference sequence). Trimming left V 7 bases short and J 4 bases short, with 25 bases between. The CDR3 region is CASTRLMGPAWVETQYF. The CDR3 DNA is TGTGCCAGCACCCGTCTTATGGGACCCGCTTGGGTAGAGACCCAGTACTTC.

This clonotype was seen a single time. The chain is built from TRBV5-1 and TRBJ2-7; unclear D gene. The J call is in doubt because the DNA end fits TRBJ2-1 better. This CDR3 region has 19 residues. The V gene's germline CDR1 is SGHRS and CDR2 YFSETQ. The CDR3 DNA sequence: TGCGCCAGCAGCTTGGTTGCCACTTCTCCGGACCTCGATGGGAATGAGCAGTTCTTC. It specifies CASSLVATSPDLDGNEQFF.

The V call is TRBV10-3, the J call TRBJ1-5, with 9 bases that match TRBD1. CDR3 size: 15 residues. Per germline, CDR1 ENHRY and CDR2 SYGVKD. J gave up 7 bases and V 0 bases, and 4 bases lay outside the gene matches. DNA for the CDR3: TGTGCCATCAGTGAGTCAGGACAGGGGAAGCAGCCCCAGCATTTT. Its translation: CAISESGQGKQPQHF.

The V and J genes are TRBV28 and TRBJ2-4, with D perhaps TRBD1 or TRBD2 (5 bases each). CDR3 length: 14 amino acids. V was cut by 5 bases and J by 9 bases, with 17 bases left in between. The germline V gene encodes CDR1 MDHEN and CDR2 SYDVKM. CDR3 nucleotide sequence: TGTGCCAGCAGTCACCACACCCCTGGGGGCATTCAGTACTTC. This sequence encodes CASSHHTPGGIQYF.

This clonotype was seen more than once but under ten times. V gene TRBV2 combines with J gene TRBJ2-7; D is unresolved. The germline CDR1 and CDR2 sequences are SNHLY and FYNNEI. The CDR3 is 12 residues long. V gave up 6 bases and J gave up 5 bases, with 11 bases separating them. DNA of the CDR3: TGTGCCAGCAGGAGCCCCCCCAACGAGCAGTACTTC. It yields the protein CASRSPPNEQYF. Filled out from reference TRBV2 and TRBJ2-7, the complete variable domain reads EPEVTQTPSHQVTQMGQEVILRCVPISNHLYFYWYRQILGQKVEFLVSFYNNEISEKSEIFDDQFSVERPDGSNFTLKIRSTKLEDSAMYFCASRSPPNEQYFGPGTRLTVT.

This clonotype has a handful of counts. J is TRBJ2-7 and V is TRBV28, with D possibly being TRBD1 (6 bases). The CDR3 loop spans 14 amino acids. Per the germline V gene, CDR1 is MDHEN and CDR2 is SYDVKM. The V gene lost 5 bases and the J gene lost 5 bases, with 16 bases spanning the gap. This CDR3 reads CASSPYRVRDEQYF. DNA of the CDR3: TGTGCCAGCAGTCCATACAGGGTCCGAGACGAGCAGTACTTC.

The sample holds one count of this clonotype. For the CDR3, the DNA is TGTGCCAGCAGCCAAGGGGACCTGAACACTGAAGCTTTCTTT. Amino acids: CASSQGDLNTEAFF. V and J are TRBV7-8 and TRBJ1-1; D is perhaps TRBD1 (5 bases). Germline CDR1 SGHVS, CDR2 FQNEAQ. This CDR3 comprises 14 residues. V gave up 5 bases and J gave up 0 bases, with 10 bases separating them.